Below, one TCR beta chain is given with its context. This sample was included in a study of blood T cell repertoires in COVID-19. The CDR3 consists of 15 residues. V shed 7 bases and J shed 1 base, with 17 bases lying between them. Germline lookup yields CDR1 SGHDT and CDR2 YYEEEE. Per the study methods: Scientists estimated how many nucleated cells there were by amplifying reference gene primers. The protocol was immunoSEQ multiplex PCR, while the TCRdb copy is restricted to in-frame clones and leaves out a portion. V, J and clone size derive from that table, while D and trimming were established from the DNA sequence. The table lists 400,000 or so clones, approximately 89% of them singletons, with approximately 1.5% in the top ten.

This chain joins TRBV5-6 and TRBJ1-1; D is possibly TRBD1 (6 bases). The sequencing input was peripheral blood. The sequence derives from a woman between 40 and 50 years old with COVID-19, enrolled during active disease. CDR3 in amino acids: CASDDRFPGNTEAFF. CDR3 nucleotide sequence: TGTGCCAGCGACGACAGGTTCCCCGGGAACACTGAAGCTTTCTTT.